These T cell receptor beta chains were read from a single sample in a study of CD8 T cells in ankylosing spondylitis. TCRdb re-called the 5' RACE reads through MiXCR, storing one row per CDR3 protein. The sample lists 150,000 to 200,000 distinct CDR3 sequences; 11% were seen once. Sample: blood, either unsorted or a sorted T cell fraction (not recorded which). These receptors were obtained from a male donor with ankylosing spondylitis or in good health (not recorded which). Both conserved end residues are trimmed from each CDR3. Each record gives: J gene, V gene, CDR3 protein.

>TRBJ2-5|TRBV7-2
ASSVPSRFETQY
>TRBJ2-5|TRBV12-3/TRBV12-4
ASSRPTGGWGETQY
>TRBJ1-6|TRBV4-3
ASSQERVGTPSSYNSPLH
>TRBJ2-1|TRBV28
ASSGTNEQF
>TRBJ2-7|TRBV6-6
ASSLAGAGEQY
>TRBJ1-2|TRBV24-1
ATSLTYGYT
>TRBJ2-1|TRBV20-1
SARVLGAGGGDEQF
>TRBJ2-1|TRBV12-3/TRBV12-4
ASSPGARVNEQF
>TRBJ2-1|TRBV7-2
ASSLEDYSNEQF
>TRBJ2-7|TRBV6-1
ASSEPGYEQY
>TRBJ2-7|TRBV5-5
ASSLDPGQGTYEQY
>TRBJ2-7|TRBV12-3/TRBV12-4
ASSLGHSGTASYEQY
>TRBJ2-3|TRBV28
ASSLYYGAGVTQY
>TRBJ2-3|TRBV24-1
ATSDSRDYPTDTQY
>TRBJ1-2|TRBV11-2
ASRGAATGSVSYGYT
>TRBJ1-1|TRBV18
ASSPRQGAGNTEAF
>TRBJ2-3|TRBV5-1
ASSPLILASGKTTDMQY
>TRBJ2-5|TRBV3-1
ASSQDIAEVETQY
>TRBJ1-3|TRBV4-1
ASSQRRDRVSGNTIY
>TRBJ1-1|TRBV7-8
AGSLGVNTEAF
>TRBJ2-7|TRBV7-9
ASSFSGGSNEQY
>TRBJ2-3|TRBV5-1
ASSGTSDTQY
>TRBJ2-7|TRBV20-1
SARDRPSPGYEQY
>TRBJ1-2|TRBV6-5
ASSYSARSRGYT
>TRBJ2-7|TRBV2
ASSDMQAGGY
>TRBJ2-7|TRBV21-1
ASSKLTGGFEQY
>TRBJ1-2|TRBV28
ASSFGQGIRYT
>TRBJ2-3|TRBV15
ATRRDGTSGDTQY
>TRBJ1-5|TRBV6-1
ASSEAGPSNQPQH
>TRBJ2-3|TRBV3-1
ASSQGAMDTQY
>TRBJ2-3|TRBV7-6
ASSLDGRLADTQY
>TRBJ1-1|TRBV7-9
ASSFLFAGADAF
>TRBJ2-2|TRBV20-1
SAKRGSNTGELF
>TRBJ1-2|TRBV5-5
ASSLGSAYYGYT
>TRBJ2-1|TRBV7-2
ASSSRGGGASNEQF
>TRBJ2-1|TRBV20-1
SAFRTENNEQF
>TRBJ2-2|TRBV6-2/TRBV6-3
ASSYGNGREITGELF
>TRBJ1-2|TRBV4-3
ASSQSRYLVRYT
>TRBJ2-3|TRBV25-1
ASSEWGHSTDTQY
>TRBJ2-2|TRBV10-3
AISTSQGPSGTGELF
>TRBJ2-1|TRBV5-4
ASSLPLGQFNNEQF
>TRBJ2-3|TRBV5-1
ASSQDPRGDTQY
>TRBJ1-3|TRBV5-1
ASSWLVEAGNTIY
>TRBJ2-5|TRBV2
ASKTGPQKTQY
>TRBJ2-1|TRBV10-2
ASSESGPYNEQF
>TRBJ2-2|TRBV5-1
ASSLDPASGELF
>TRBJ1-1|TRBV19
ARPKAF
>TRBJ2-7|TRBV10-1
ASSERAYTKQY